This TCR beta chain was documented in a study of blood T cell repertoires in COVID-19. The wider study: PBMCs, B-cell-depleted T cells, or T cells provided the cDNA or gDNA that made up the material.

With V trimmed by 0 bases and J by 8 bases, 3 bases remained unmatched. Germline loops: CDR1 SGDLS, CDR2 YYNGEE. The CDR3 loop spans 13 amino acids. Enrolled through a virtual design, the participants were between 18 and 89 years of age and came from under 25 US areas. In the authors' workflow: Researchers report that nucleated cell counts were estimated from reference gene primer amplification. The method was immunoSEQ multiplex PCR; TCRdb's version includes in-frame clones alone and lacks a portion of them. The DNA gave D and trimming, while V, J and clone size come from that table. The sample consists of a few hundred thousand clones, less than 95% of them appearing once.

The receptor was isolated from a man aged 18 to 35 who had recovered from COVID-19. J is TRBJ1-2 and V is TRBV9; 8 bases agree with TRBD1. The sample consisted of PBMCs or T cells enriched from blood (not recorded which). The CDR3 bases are TGTGCCAGCAGCGTAGACACAGGGGGAGGCTACACCTTC. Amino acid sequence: CASSVDTGGGYTF.